This T cell receptor (beta chain) was identified during a study of T cells in Graves' hyperthyroidism and ophthalmopathy (dated by TCRdb to 2018 to 2020). For the study in its entirety: Peripheral blood samples were taken at the time of initial diagnosis, prior to any treatment. Prospective prediction of ophthalmopathy was tested in an independent validation cohort consisting of under 20 hyperthyroidism patients and some 15 patients who later progressed to ophthalmopathy. Once sampling was done, hyperthyroidism patients were given methimazole at a starting dose of 30 mg daily, whereas ophthalmopathy patients were given high-dose intravenous methylprednisolone. To identify TCR V-J signatures that set the groups apart, the researchers used a discovery cohort of 90 to 100 patients, made up of 43 with Graves' ophthalmopathy and 57 with stable Graves' hyperthyroidism. The study also compared thyroid tissue and blood T-cell repertoires from about 6 Graves' hyperthyroidism patients. The paper reports TCR Vbeta CDR3 sequencing of approximately 130 peripheral blood samples: 40 or so ophthalmopathy, some 80 hyperthyroidism and some 17 progressor patients. The approximately 90 discovery patients were divided at random into training and test sets in a 7:3 ratio. Broad study findings and their caveats: Ophthalmopathy was separated from stable hyperthyroidism by a 13 V-J signature model, with 85% to 90% sensitivity and 81% to 82% specificity obtained in cross-validation and 80%/75% obtained in testing. Most expanded thyroid clonotypes (frequency above 0.001) were also found in blood, which suggests that blood repertoires may mirror thyroid immune responses. No statistical method was used to fix the sample size in advance, and group allocation was not hidden from the investigators. In validation, progression to ophthalmopathy was predicted by the model with 70.59% sensitivity and 72.22% specificity, a median of around 5.9 months before onset.

The TCR beta CDR3 regions were amplified from the RNA transcripts. The first round of RT-PCR for the TCR CDR3 was performed with the HTBI primer set and the Qiagen OneStep RT-PCR kit. Libraries were constructed in a second round of multiplex PCR, after which size selection and purification were performed. Libraries were sequenced paired-end with 100 bp reads on an Illumina HiSeq2000. The study's processing was this. SOAPnuke was used to process the raw data, with reads discarded if the reads contained adapters or uncalled bases, had a mean Phred below 15, or lacked an exact constant-primer or identifier match. High-quality paired reads were merged using COPE v1.2.5, and each unique nucleotide sequence was defined as a clonotype. Clonotypes were aligned to IMGT TRBV, TRBD and TRBJ reference segments using MiTCR v1.1. Only V-J combinations with frequency above 0.0001, covering about 99% of repertoires, were analysed. A TCS score was defined as the ratio of F50 (clonal expansion) to E x V (chaos), with BLOSUM62-based TCRdist applied between CDR3 peptides within each V-J. Welch's t-statistics and random forest reduced 450 to 600 V-J features to 13, which were used in a naive Bayes classifier (R e1071). TCRdb trimmed public reads at Q25 via fastp, called clones via MiXCR and kept in-frame beta chains. Here each entry gathers all rows of one CDR3 protein and keeps the most common genes and DNA. The V and J calls shown here were made by TCRdb, not taken from the authors' results. The table for this sample lists hundreds of thousands of distinct CDR3 sequences; 11% to 15% of them were counted only once. The top ten clones comprise roughly 10% of the sample.

Stable Graves' hyperthyroidism was defined as no progression to ophthalmopathy during 18 months of follow-up. The hyperthyroidism patients were between 18 and 65 years old and newly diagnosed, with a disease duration of less than 2 months. The study excluded patients with uncontrolled infections, other autoimmune diseases, pregnancy or lactation. Clinical symptoms, serum thyroxine and TRAb, thyroid ultrasound, and orbital computed tomography formed the basis for the diagnoses. PBMCs were isolated from 10 ml of fresh peripheral blood by Ficoll-Paque density gradient centrifugation. Total RNA was extracted with Trizol reagent, and quality was checked on an Agilent 2100 Bioanalyzer. For this chain, trimming is 4 bases at the V end and 1 base at the J end, and the number of junction bases without a gene match is 7. The CDR3 holds 15 amino acids from the cysteine to the phenylalanine. Solely the CDR3 DNA is kept, with 45 bases framed from the first base. Sequences SGHAT (CDR1) and FQNNGV (CDR2) are obtained from the germline V gene.

The sample holds many counts of this clonotype. Its antigen specificity is not known. Base quality data are lacking; no much larger clone is found one base away. This receptor was obtained from a woman aged 18-30 years with Graves' hyperthyroidism. Sequenced input: blood. The sequence links TRBV11-2 to TRBJ2-7, with 7 bases in between that match TRBD1. The CDR3 has the sequence CASSSPRDRSYEQYF. The nucleotide sequence is given as TGTGCCAGCAGCTCACCCCGGGACAGATCCTACGAGCAGTACTTC.